These 25 T cell receptor beta chains originate from one sample sequenced in a study of OX40 agonist ivuxolimab in advanced cancers. The method was immunoSEQ multiplex PCR; TCRdb's version includes in-frame clones alone and lacks a portion of them. Here the sample spans more than 85,000 clones, roughly 90% being singletons. Sample: CD4+ or CD8+ T cells sorted from blood, taken in a trial of the OX40 agonist ivuxolimab. The receptors were sampled from an adult with an advanced solid tumor such as melanoma, head and neck, liver or kidney cancer.

V and J are TRBV7-2 and TRBJ2-2; 14 nucleotides match TRBD2. The CDR3 runs to 17 residues. Trimming took 5 bases from V and 2 from J; bases not matched to a gene: 4. Germline loops: CDR1 SGHTA, CDR2 FQGNSA. CDR3 DNA sequence: TGTGCCAGCAGCCCGGGACTAGCGGGAGTAAACACCGGGGAGCTGTTTTTT. This sequence encodes CASSPGLAGVNTGELFF.

Turning to this clone: Other DNA sequences in the sample encode the same CDR3. The chain joins TRBV7-9 to TRBJ2-1, with D unresolved. V lost 3 bases and J 7 bases, leaving 4 bases between the germline ends. Germline V gene sequence: CDR1 SEHNR, CDR2 FQNEAQ (reference sequence). The CDR3 is 11 residues long. The CDR3 region is CASSLGNEQFF. The CDR3 DNA follows: TGTGCCAGCAGCTTGGGGAATGAGCAGTTCTTC.

The chain recombines TRBV10-3 with TRBJ2-3; the match to TRBD2 covers 8 bases. V was clipped by 8 bases and J by 4 bases; unmatched bases: 11. The V gene's germline CDR1 is ENHRY and CDR2 SYGVKD. The CDR3 covers 15 residues. The CDR3 reads CAIGDPGLVADTQYF. CDR3 coding DNA: TGTGCCATCGGCGATCCGGGACTAGTGGCAGATACGCAGTATTTT.

The chain combines TRBV7-2 with TRBJ1-1, with unresolved D. The CDR3 has 13 residues. V lost 3 bases, J lost 1 base, and 6 bases lay in between. Germline assignment: CDR1 SGHTA and CDR2 FQGNSA. CDR3 nucleotides: TGTGCCAGCAGCTTCTCGGGGAACACTGAAGCTTTCTTT. Encoded protein: CASSFSGNTEAFF.

V usage is TRBV11-3 and J usage is TRBJ2-3; D remains unclear. The germline V and J ends were trimmed by 4 bases and 6 bases, with 11 bases remaining between them. The CDR3 runs to 13 residues. Germline-derived CDR1 and CDR2 are SGHNT and YENEEA. CDR3 sequence reads: CASSSWTDDTQYF. CDR3 DNA sequence: TGTGCCAGCAGCTCCTGGACGGACGATACGCAGTATTTT.

The chain links TRBV5-1 to TRBJ1-5; possibly TRBD1 for D (5 bases). Per germline, CDR1 SGHRS and CDR2 YFSETQ. CDR3 length: 14 residues. Trimming shortened V by 0 bases and J by 4 bases, and 8 bases separated the two germline ends. This CDR3 is CASSLVGGNQPQHF. In DNA form, the CDR3 reads TGCGCCAGCAGCTTGGTCGGGGGGAATCAGCCCCAGCATTTT.

The chain employs TRBV29-1 and TRBJ1-1; D not resolved. The CDR3 extends over 11 amino acids. Germline CDR1 reads SQVTM; CDR2 reads ANQGSEA. The V gene lost 8 bases and the J gene lost 1 base, with 8 bases spanning the gap. CDR3 DNA: TGCAGCCATGTGTCGAACACTGAAGCTTTCTTT. It encodes CSHVSNTEAFF.

This rearrangement joins TRBV29-1 to TRBJ2-1, with TRBD2 matching over 10 bases. Trimming removed 8 bases from V and 9 bases from J; junction bases left unmatched: 16. The CDR3 spans 15 residues. Germline CDR1 SQVTM, CDR2 ANQGSEA. CDR3 coding DNA: TGCAGCATTTACCTCAGCCTAGCGGGAGTAGGTGAGCAGTTCTTC. The encoded protein is CSIYLSLAGVGEQFF.

The CDR3 coding sequence is TGTGCCAGCAGCCAAGACGCACAGGTCCAAGAGACCCAGTACTTC. Its translation: CASSQDAQVQETQYF. V usage is TRBV4-2 and J usage is TRBJ2-5, with D perhaps TRBD1 (5 bases). Per the germline V gene, CDR1 is LGHNA and CDR2 is YNFKEQ. V shed 0 bases and J shed 1 base, with 9 bases lying between them. The CDR3 runs 15 residues.

This chain links TRBV5-4 with TRBJ2-5; 7 bases align to TRBD1. V dropped 0 bases and J dropped 5; count of bases not matched to a gene: 7. Germline loops: CDR1 SGHNT, CDR2 YYREEE (reference sequence). The CDR3 is made up of 15 amino acids. The DNA for the CDR3 is TGTGCCAGCAGCTTGGTAGGGGGCGCCGGGGAGACCCAGTACTTC. Protein: CASSLVGGAGETQYF.

The chain recombines TRBV2 with TRBJ2-7, with 9 positions matching TRBD1. The V gene's germline CDR1 is SNHLY and CDR2 FYNNEI. J lost 5 bases, V lost 6 bases, and 8 bases had no gene match. The length of the CDR3 is 14 residues. As DNA, the CDR3 is TGTGCCAGCAGCCAAAGGACAGGGGTCCACGAGCAGTACTTC. Protein: CASSQRTGVHEQYF.

The chain carries TRBV7-9 and TRBJ2-1; D assignment may be TRBD1 or TRBD2 (5 bases each). V dropped 4 bases and J dropped 9 bases, with 22 bases sitting between them. The V gene's germline CDR1 is SEHNR and CDR2 FQNEAQ (reference sequence). CDR3 length equals 16 residues. CDR3 region: CASSSSWGFQGGEQFF. CDR3 coding DNA: TGTGCCAGCAGCTCATCCTGGGGGTTTCAGGGCGGTGAGCAGTTCTTC.

The chain recombines TRBV4-3 with TRBJ1-2; D remains ambiguous. Trimming pared 2 bases from V and 2 bases from J, leaving 15 bases between. This CDR3 contains 16 residues. Germline V gene data show CDR1 as LGHNA and CDR2 as YSLEER. The CDR3 DNA reads as TGCGCCAGCAGCCAATGGAGGACGAGAAACAACTATGGCTACACCTTC. The encoded protein is CASSQWRTRNNYGYTF.

This clone showed up just once. V is TRBV2 and J is TRBJ2-7, with 10 positions matching TRBD1. V lost 6 bases, J lost 3 bases, and 5 bases stayed unmatched. The CDR3 loop spans 14 amino acids. Germline V gene lookup returns CDR1 SNHLY and CDR2 FYNNEI. CDR3 in DNA: TGTGCCAGCAGCCTGACAGGGGGCAGCTACGAGCAGTACTTC. Protein product: CASSLTGGSYEQYF.

The chain employs TRBV28 and TRBJ2-6; 7 bases fit TRBD1. Germline-derived CDR1 and CDR2 are MDHEN and SYDVKM. V lost 10 bases, J lost 0 bases, and 9 bases stayed unmatched. The CDR3 contains 16 residues. The chain's CDR3 is CATRLGQRSGANVLTF. The CDR3 bases are TGTGCCACCAGATTGGGACAGCGCTCTGGGGCCAACGTCCTGACTTTC. Supplemented by reference TRBV28 and TRBJ2-6, the full variable domain reads DVKVTQSSRYLVKRTGEKVFLECVQDMDHENMFWYRQDPGLGLRLIYFSYDVKMKEKGDIPEGYSVSREKKERFSLILESASTNQTSMYLCATRLGQRSGANVLTFGAGSRLTVL.

The chain combines TRBV5-1 with TRBJ2-3, with no clear D. V shed 0 bases and J shed 0 bases, with 8 bases lying between them. Germline assignment: CDR1 SGHRS and CDR2 YFSETQ. This CDR3 spans 15 amino acids. CDR3 protein: CASSLAGGSTDTQYF. DNA for the CDR3: TGCGCCAGCAGCTTGGCAGGCGGTAGCACAGATACGCAGTATTTT.

The rearrangement uses TRBV29-1 and TRBJ1-2; unclear D gene. Germline loops: CDR1 SQVTM, CDR2 ANQGSEA. This CDR3 region has 14 residues. V lost 4 bases and J 3 bases, leaving 15 bases between the germline ends. DNA of the CDR3: TGCAGCGTTGTGGGTGGGAGGACGGACTATGGCTACACCTTC. This sequence encodes CSVVGGRTDYGYTF.

The rearrangement joins TRBV19 to TRBJ1-1; 7 nucleotides line up with TRBD1. Germline assignment: CDR1 LNHDA and CDR2 SQIVND (reference sequence). After removal of 6 bases from V and 3 bases from J, the junction contained 7 bases not matched to a gene. This CDR3 is built from 14 residues. DNA of the CDR3: TGTGCCAGTAGGGGACAGTTTATGTACACTGAAGCTTTCTTT. It translates to CASRGQFMYTEAFF.

This clone was observed a single time. The rearrangement joins TRBV27 to TRBJ2-3, with 13 bases aligning to TRBD2. The CDR3 totals 17 residues. From germline, CDR1 is MNHEY and CDR2 SMNVEV (reference sequence). V was pared by 2 bases and J by 1 base, with 3 bases of the junction left unmatched. The CDR3 nucleotides read TGTGCCAGCAGTTTAAGACTAGCGGGAGGCGGCACAGATACGCAGTATTTT. Its protein is CASSLRLAGGGTDTQYF.

This clone was seen a single time. This chain joins TRBV6-5 and TRBJ2-2; D ambiguous. CDR1 and CDR2 (germline): MNHEY, SVGAGI. The V gene lost 4 bases and the J gene lost 6 bases, with 9 bases spanning the gap. The CDR3 extends over 13 amino acids. The CDR3 loop reads CASSFQSPGELFF. DNA of the CDR3: TGTGCCAGCAGTTTTCAGTCCCCCGGGGAGCTGTTTTTT.

The CDR3 here is CASSLDRAQFF. The CDR3 DNA is TGTGCCAGCAGCTTAGATAGGGCCCAGTTCTTC. This chain connects TRBV13 to TRBJ2-1, with unresolved D. Germline loops: CDR1 PRHDT, CDR2 FYEKMQ (reference sequence). Trimming shortened V by 1 base and J by 13 bases, and 8 bases separated the two germline ends. This CDR3 contains 11 residues. The variable domain in full, with the rest retrieved from reference TRBV13 and TRBJ2-1, is AAGVIQSPRHLIKEKRETATLKCYPIPRHDTVYWYQQGPGQDPQFLISFYEKMQSDKGSIPDRFSAQQFSDYHSELNMSSLELGDSALYFCASSLDRAQFFGPGTRLTVL.

The chain recombines TRBV27 with TRBJ2-1; 14 positions match TRBD2. In germline, CDR1 is MNHEY, CDR2 SMNVEV (reference sequence). The CDR3 spans 17 residues. Germline trimming cut 6 bases from V and 9 bases from J; bases unmatched to any gene: 13. The CDR3 is CASRTSGRALRGGEQFF. The CDR3 DNA reads as TGTGCCAGCAGGACTAGCGGGAGGGCCCTACGGGGGGGTGAGCAGTTCTTC.

The V and J genes are TRBV7-9 and TRBJ1-1, with TRBD1 as a possible D gene (6 bases). V lost 3 bases and J 2 bases, leaving 19 bases between the germline ends. Germline V gene sequence: CDR1 SEHNR, CDR2 FQNEAQ (reference sequence). This CDR3 spans 17 amino acids. The CDR3 nucleotides read TGTGCCAGCAGCTTTAGCGTCGGGCAGGGGACTAACACTGAAGCTTTCTTT. Protein product: CASSFSVGQGTNTEAFF.

The chain combines TRBV18 with TRBJ2-2, with a weak D call TRBD1 (5 bases). This CDR3 comprises 15 residues. Germline V gives CDR1 KGHSH, CDR2 LQKENI. Deletions cut 5 bases from V and 2 bases from J, with 12 bases between. CDR3 loop: CASSAGIPNTGELFF. The CDR3 bases are TGTGCCAGCTCAGCAGGGATCCCCAACACCGGGGAGCTGTTTTTT. Full variable domain (rest looked up from reference TRBV18 and TRBJ2-2): NAGVMQNPRHLVRRRGQEARLRCSPMKGHSHVYWYRQLPEEGLKFMVYLQKENIIDESGMPKERFSAEFPKEGPSILRIQQVVRGDSAAYFCASSAGIPNTGELFFGEGSRLTVL.

This clone was recorded once. This chain links TRBV5-4 with TRBJ2-3; D tentatively reads TRBD1 or TRBD2 (5 bases each). Between the trimmed V and J ends, which lost 0 bases and 1 base, there was a span of 15 bases. The CDR3 is 17 residues long. Germline V gene data show CDR1 as SGHNT and CDR2 as YYREEE (reference sequence). The CDR3 loop reads CASSLGGILPGTDTQYF. The CDR3 coding sequence is TGTGCCAGCAGCTTGGGGGGGATCCTCCCTGGCACAGATACGCAGTATTTT.